Listed below are T cell receptor beta chains from one sample, sequenced in a study of Tregs in tolerant kidney transplant recipients. Profiling relied on immunoSEQ multiplex PCR, and the TCRdb table lists in-frame clones only, not all of them. The repertoire holds about 69,000 clones, with about 89% as singletons. The specimen comprised CD4+ T cells from blood, sampled before the transplant. The receptors were sampled from a human donor who received a combined kidney and bone marrow transplant. Each CDR3 is given with its conserved first and last residue. The D gene is left open where the match is weak. Only some rows state a clone size, as once, few, many or a class for expanded clones.

j_gene: TRBJ2-6
v_gene: TRBV27
d_gene: TRBD1
abundance: -
CDR3nt: TGTGCCAGCACCAGGACAGGTTCTGGGGCCAACGTCCTGACTTTC
CDR3aa: CASTRTGSGANVLTF

j_gene: TRBJ2-2
v_gene: TRBV18
d_gene: TRBD1
abundance: once
CDR3nt: TGTGCCAGCTCACCCGGGACAGGGAGTGACACCGGGGAGCTGTTTTTT
CDR3aa: CASSPGTGSDTGELFF

j_gene: TRBJ2-5
v_gene: TRBV7-7
d_gene: TRBD1
abundance: -
CDR3nt: TGTGCTAGCAGCTTACTCGGGACAGGGGAGACCCAGTACTTC
CDR3aa: CASSLLGTGETQYF

j_gene: TRBJ2-2
v_gene: TRBV2
d_gene: TRBD2
abundance: -
CDR3nt: TGTGCCAGCAGGCGACTAGCGGGGGACACCGGGGAGCTGTTTTTT
CDR3aa: CASRRLAGDTGELFF

j_gene: TRBJ1-2
v_gene: TRBV5-4
d_gene: -
abundance: -
CDR3nt: TGTGCCAGCAGCTGGCACCGTAAAGGACAGAACTATGGCTACACCTTC
CDR3aa: CASSWHRKGQNYGYTF

j_gene: TRBJ1-3
v_gene: TRBV4-2
d_gene: -
abundance: -
CDR3nt: TGTGCCAGCAGCTTAGGGGAGGGAATTAGCTCTGGAAACACCATATATTTT
CDR3aa: CASSLGEGISSGNTIYF

j_gene: TRBJ1-5
v_gene: TRBV7-2
d_gene: -
abundance: -
CDR3nt: TGTGCCAGCAGCCCAATTGGGGGGAGGATAGCCAATCAGCCCCAGCATTTT
CDR3aa: CASSPIGGRIANQPQHF

j_gene: TRBJ2-7
v_gene: TRBV4-1
d_gene: -
abundance: -
CDR3nt: TGCGCCAGCAGCCCAGGAGAGAGGGCCTACGAGCAGTACTTC
CDR3aa: CASSPGERAYEQYF

j_gene: TRBJ2-7
v_gene: TRBV4-1
d_gene: TRBD2
abundance: -
CDR3nt: TGCGCCAGCAGCCCATACCCGCCCGGGACTAGCGGCTACGAGCAGTACTTC
CDR3aa: CASSPYPPGTSGYEQYF

j_gene: TRBJ2-2
v_gene: TRBV7-2
d_gene: -
abundance: -
CDR3nt: TGTGCCAGCAGCTTATACTGGACAGTGGCCGGGGAGCTGTTTTTT
CDR3aa: CASSLYWTVAGELFF

j_gene: TRBJ2-7
v_gene: TRBV27
d_gene: -
abundance: -
CDR3nt: TGTGCCAGCAGGCTGAACAGGGTCTCCTACGAGCAGTACTTC
CDR3aa: CASRLNRVSYEQYF

j_gene: TRBJ1-1
v_gene: TRBV27
d_gene: TRBD1
abundance: -
CDR3nt: TGTGCCAGCAGCTCTACCAACAGGGGATTGAACACTGAAGCTTTCTTT
CDR3aa: CASSSTNRGLNTEAFF

j_gene: TRBJ2-2
v_gene: TRBV11-2
d_gene: TRBD2
abundance: -
CDR3nt: TGTGCCAGCAGCTTACTAGCGGGAGGGAACACCGGGGAGCTGTTTTTT
CDR3aa: CASSLLAGGNTGELFF

j_gene: TRBJ1-2
v_gene: TRBV5-1
d_gene: TRBD1
abundance: -
CDR3nt: TGCGCCAGCAGCTTGGCCGGACAGGGCGAACATGGCTACACCTTC
CDR3aa: CASSLAGQGEHGYTF

j_gene: TRBJ1-3
v_gene: TRBV5-4
d_gene: -
abundance: -
CDR3nt: TGTGCCAGCAGCTTGGATCAGGTCGGCACTGGAAACACCATATATTTT
CDR3aa: CASSLDQVGTGNTIYF

j_gene: TRBJ1-2
v_gene: TRBV28
d_gene: -
abundance: -
CDR3nt: TGTGCCAGCAGTTCGTGGGACACCCAACGGGGCTACACCTTC
CDR3aa: CASSSWDTQRGYTF

j_gene: TRBJ1-4
v_gene: TRBV25-1
d_gene: -
abundance: -
CDR3nt: TGTGCCAGCAGTGCAGCATCCCAGCGGGGAAAGAATGAAAAACTGTTTTTT
CDR3aa: CASSAASQRGKNEKLFF

j_gene: TRBJ2-7
v_gene: TRBV28
d_gene: -
abundance: -
CDR3nt: TGTGCCAGCAGCGAGAGCTACGAGCAGTACTTC
CDR3aa: CASSESYEQYF

j_gene: TRBJ2-1
v_gene: TRBV2
d_gene: TRBD2
abundance: -
CDR3nt: TGTGCCAGCAGTGGGCTAGCGGGAGGGCTTGGTGAGCAGTTCTTC
CDR3aa: CASSGLAGGLGEQFF

j_gene: TRBJ2-6
v_gene: TRBV5-1
d_gene: TRBD1
abundance: -
CDR3nt: TGCGCCAGCAGCCAAACAGGGGTACCTGGGGCCAACGTCCTGACTTTC
CDR3aa: CASSQTGVPGANVLTF

j_gene: TRBJ1-3
v_gene: TRBV7-3
d_gene: -
abundance: -
CDR3nt: TGTGCCAGCAGCTTAACGAGGGGAAACACCATATATTTT
CDR3aa: CASSLTRGNTIYF

j_gene: TRBJ1-2
v_gene: TRBV5-4
d_gene: TRBD1
abundance: -
CDR3nt: TGTGCCAGCAGCCCGGGGACAGGGGGAGGCTATGGCTACACCTTC
CDR3aa: CASSPGTGGGYGYTF

j_gene: TRBJ2-3
v_gene: TRBV20-1
d_gene: -
abundance: -
CDR3nt: TGCAGTGCCTCCGGGGCAGATACGCAGTATTTT
CDR3aa: CSASGADTQYF

j_gene: TRBJ2-1
v_gene: TRBV30
d_gene: TRBD2
abundance: -
CDR3nt: TGTGCCTGGAGGGGAGGGGCCGGCGGACTAGGATACAATGAGCAGTTCTTC
CDR3aa: CAWRGGAGGLGYNEQFF

j_gene: TRBJ2-7
v_gene: TRBV9
d_gene: TRBD2
abundance: -
CDR3nt: TGTGCCAGCAGCCGGACTAGCGGGCTCGCTTCCTACGAGCAGTACTTC
CDR3aa: CASSRTSGLASYEQYF

j_gene: TRBJ2-1
v_gene: TRBV2
d_gene: TRBD2
abundance: -
CDR3nt: TGTGCCAGCAGTGATAGCGGGGGACTGTACAATGAGCAGTTCTTC
CDR3aa: CASSDSGGLYNEQFF

j_gene: TRBJ1-1
v_gene: TRBV28
d_gene: -
abundance: -
CDR3nt: TGTGCCAGCAGTTTTCCCGGCAGGATGAACACTGAAGCTTTCTTT
CDR3aa: CASSFPGRMNTEAFF

j_gene: TRBJ2-4
v_gene: TRBV18
d_gene: -
abundance: -
CDR3nt: TGTGCCAGCTCACCACTGGCGATCGGGGGACTAGCCAAAAACATTCAGTACTTC
CDR3aa: CASSPLAIGGLAKNIQYF

j_gene: TRBJ1-1
v_gene: TRBV30
d_gene: -
abundance: -
CDR3nt: TGTGCCTGCGTCCTTCACGGGTCTAACACTGAAGCTTTCTTT
CDR3aa: CACVLHGSNTEAFF

j_gene: TRBJ1-4
v_gene: TRBV10-3
d_gene: TRBD1
abundance: -
CDR3nt: TGTGCCATCAGTAATAGACAGGGAAGTAATGAAAAACTGTTTTTT
CDR3aa: CAISNRQGSNEKLFF

j_gene: TRBJ2-3
v_gene: TRBV18
d_gene: TRBD2
abundance: -
CDR3nt: TGTGCCAGCTCAAACCGACTAGCGGGAGGGACAGATACGCAGTATTTT
CDR3aa: CASSNRLAGGTDTQYF

j_gene: TRBJ2-7
v_gene: TRBV28
d_gene: TRBD2
abundance: -
CDR3nt: TGTGCCAGCAACGCGCTCGCAGCGGGAGGGCCGTACTTC
CDR3aa: CASNALAAGGPYF

j_gene: TRBJ1-4
v_gene: TRBV5-1
d_gene: TRBD1
abundance: -
CDR3nt: TGCGCCAGCAGCGGGACAGGCCTTAATGAAAAACTGTTTTTT
CDR3aa: CASSGTGLNEKLFF

j_gene: TRBJ2-7
v_gene: TRBV9
d_gene: TRBD2
abundance: -
CDR3nt: TGTGCCAGCAGCGTAGCTACGGCTAGCGGGATGACCTCCTACGAGCAGTACTTC
CDR3aa: CASSVATASGMTSYEQYF

j_gene: TRBJ2-7
v_gene: TRBV27
d_gene: TRBD1
abundance: few
CDR3nt: TGTGCCAGCAGTTTTCATTTCGCGGCAGGGGGCGAGCAGTACTTC
CDR3aa: CASSFHFAAGGEQYF

j_gene: TRBJ2-5
v_gene: TRBV7-9
d_gene: TRBD2
abundance: -
CDR3nt: TGTGCCAGCAGCCAACAACTAGCGGGAGTTGAGACCCAGTACTTC
CDR3aa: CASSQQLAGVETQYF

j_gene: TRBJ1-1
v_gene: TRBV28
d_gene: TRBD1
abundance: -
CDR3nt: TGTGCCAGCAGACTGACAGGGGGCGTTGAAGCTTTCTTT
CDR3aa: CASRLTGGVEAFF

j_gene: TRBJ1-1
v_gene: TRBV28
d_gene: TRBD1
abundance: -
CDR3nt: TGTGCCTCCGTGGACAGGTCGAACACTGAAGCTTTCTTT
CDR3aa: CASVDRSNTEAFF

j_gene: TRBJ1-2
v_gene: TRBV25-1
d_gene: TRBD1
abundance: -
CDR3nt: TGTGCCAGCAGTGAATATGACGGGACAGGGGGCTATGGCTACACCTTC
CDR3aa: CASSEYDGTGGYGYTF